A selection of T cell receptor beta chains follows, all from one sample in a study of CD8 T cells in Susac syndrome. Using its own MiXCR run on the immunoSEQ multiplex PCR reads, TCRdb lists one record per CDR3 protein. The data hold about 200,000 distinct CDR3 sequences, with around 95% observed a single time. Sequenced input: CD4+ T cells from PBMCs. The receptors shown here come from a human donor in good health. Each CDR3 is given with its conserved first and last residue. Fields, in order: D gene, J gene, V gene, CDR3 protein. A D gene is named only where the DNA matches it firmly.

D gene: -
J gene: TRBJ1-5
V gene: TRBV19
CDR3 protein: CASTLRTGADNQPQHF

D gene: -
J gene: TRBJ1-6
V gene: TRBV3-1
CDR3 protein: CASSQWGGSSYNSPLHF

D gene: TRBD2
J gene: TRBJ2-1
V gene: TRBV29-1
CDR3 protein: CSVERLAGINEQFF

D gene: -
J gene: TRBJ2-7
V gene: TRBV11-2
CDR3 protein: CASTQLTPYEQYF

D gene: TRBD2
J gene: TRBJ2-5
V gene: TRBV29-1
CDR3 protein: CSVREGTQETQYF

D gene: TRBD1
J gene: TRBJ2-1
V gene: TRBV5-6
CDR3 protein: CASSWNRGEQFF

D gene: -
J gene: TRBJ1-1
V gene: TRBV7-9
CDR3 protein: CASSLVGFGTEAFF

D gene: -
J gene: TRBJ1-4
V gene: TRBV5-6
CDR3 protein: CASSLSLREKLFF

D gene: TRBD1
J gene: TRBJ2-3
V gene: TRBV24-1
CDR3 protein: CATGTANTDTQYF

D gene: -
J gene: TRBJ1-1
V gene: TRBV3-1
CDR3 protein: CASSQDAGEAFF